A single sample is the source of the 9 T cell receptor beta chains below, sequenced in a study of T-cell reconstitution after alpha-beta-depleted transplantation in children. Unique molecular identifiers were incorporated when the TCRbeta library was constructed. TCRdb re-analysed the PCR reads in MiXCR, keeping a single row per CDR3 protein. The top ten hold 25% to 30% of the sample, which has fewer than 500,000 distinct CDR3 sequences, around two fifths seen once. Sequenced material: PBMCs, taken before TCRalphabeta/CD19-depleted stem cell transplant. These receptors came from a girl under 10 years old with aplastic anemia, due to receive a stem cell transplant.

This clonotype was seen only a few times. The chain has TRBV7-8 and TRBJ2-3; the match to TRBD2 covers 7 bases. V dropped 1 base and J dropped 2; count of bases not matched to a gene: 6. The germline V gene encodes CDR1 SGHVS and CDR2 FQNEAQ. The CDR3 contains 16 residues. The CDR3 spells CASSLVAGDYTDTQYF. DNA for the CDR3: TGTGCCAGCAGCTTAGTCGCGGGGGACTACACAGATACGCAGTATTTT.

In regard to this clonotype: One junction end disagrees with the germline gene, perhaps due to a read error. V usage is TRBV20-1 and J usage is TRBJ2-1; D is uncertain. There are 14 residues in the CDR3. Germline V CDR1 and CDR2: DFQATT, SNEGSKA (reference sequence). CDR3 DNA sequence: TGCAGTGCTGCCACTCGACCCTCCTACAGTGAGCAGTTCTTC. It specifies CSAATRPSYSEQFF.

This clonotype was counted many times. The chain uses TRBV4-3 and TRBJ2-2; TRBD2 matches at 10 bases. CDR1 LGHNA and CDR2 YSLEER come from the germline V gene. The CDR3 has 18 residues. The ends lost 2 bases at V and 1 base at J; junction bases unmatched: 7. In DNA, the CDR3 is TGCGCCAGCAGCCAATGGCTAGCGGGAGCCCTGAACACCGGGGAGCTGTTTTTT. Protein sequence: CASSQWLAGALNTGELFF.

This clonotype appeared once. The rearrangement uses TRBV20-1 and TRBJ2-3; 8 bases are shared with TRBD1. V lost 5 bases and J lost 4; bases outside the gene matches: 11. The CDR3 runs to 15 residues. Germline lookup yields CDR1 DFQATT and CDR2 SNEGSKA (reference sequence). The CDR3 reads CSAHYRGLRPDTQYF. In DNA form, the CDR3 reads TGCAGTGCTCACTACAGGGGGTTAAGACCAGATACGCAGTATTTT.

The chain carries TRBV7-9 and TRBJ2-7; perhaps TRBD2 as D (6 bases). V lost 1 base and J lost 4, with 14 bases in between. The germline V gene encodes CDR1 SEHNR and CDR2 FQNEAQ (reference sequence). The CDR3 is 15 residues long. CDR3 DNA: TGTGCCAGCAGCTTAGGGGCGGGACTCTATTACGAGCAGTACTTC. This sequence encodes CASSLGAGLYYEQYF.

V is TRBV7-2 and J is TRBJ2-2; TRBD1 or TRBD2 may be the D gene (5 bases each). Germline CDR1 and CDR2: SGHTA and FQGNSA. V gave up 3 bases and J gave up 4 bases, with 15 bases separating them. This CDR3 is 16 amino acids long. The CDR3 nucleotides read TGTGCCAGCAGCTTTGCTGGGACCTCGGGCACCGGGGAGCTGTTTTTT. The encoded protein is CASSFAGTSGTGELFF.

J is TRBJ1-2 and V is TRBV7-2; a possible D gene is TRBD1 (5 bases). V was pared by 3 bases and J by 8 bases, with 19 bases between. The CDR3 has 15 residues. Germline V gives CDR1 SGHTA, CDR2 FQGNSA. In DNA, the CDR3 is TGTGCCAGCAGCTTGGCCGGGACTCTTCGGCGAGGCTACACCTTC. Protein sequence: CASSLAGTLRRGYTF.

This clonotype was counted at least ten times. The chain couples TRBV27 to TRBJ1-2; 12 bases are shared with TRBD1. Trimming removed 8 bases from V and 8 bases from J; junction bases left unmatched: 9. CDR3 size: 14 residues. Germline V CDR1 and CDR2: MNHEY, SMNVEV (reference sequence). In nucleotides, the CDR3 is TGTGCCAGCGGGTTCCGGGACAGGGGGCGAGGCTACACCTTC. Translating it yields CASGFRDRGRGYTF.

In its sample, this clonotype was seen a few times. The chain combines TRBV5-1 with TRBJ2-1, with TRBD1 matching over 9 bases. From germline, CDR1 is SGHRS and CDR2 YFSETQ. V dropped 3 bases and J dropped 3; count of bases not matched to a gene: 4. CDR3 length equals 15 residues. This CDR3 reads CASSSGQGGYNEQFF. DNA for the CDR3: TGCGCCAGCAGCTCGGGACAGGGAGGCTACAATGAGCAGTTCTTC.